Below are 25 T cell receptor beta chains sequenced from a single sample in a study of TIL therapy for anti-PD-1-resistant metastatic lung cancer. Specified time point: pre-treatment sample, taken before nivolumab and TIL therapy. This was the immunoSEQ v3 assay. Measured with immunoSEQ multiplex PCR; TCRdb has only the in-frame clones, and not every one. The sample has about 20,000 clones, roughly 80% seen once; the top ten hold about 2.2%. The sequencing used blood, collected at baseline. The receptor source for this set is a person between 30 and 79 years old with non-small cell lung cancer.

The V call is TRBV27, the J call TRBJ1-1; D possibly corresponds to TRBD1 (5 bases). Germline V lookup: CDR1 MNHEY, CDR2 SMNVEV (reference sequence). Deletions cut 5 bases from V and 11 bases from J, with 18 bases between. The CDR3 sequence is 13 residues long. The chain's CDR3 is CASSIDWGRRAFF. Written as DNA, the CDR3 is TGTGCCAGCAGTATTGACTGGGGCCGCCGGGCTTTCTTT.

This chain connects TRBV6-5 to TRBJ1-1, with D unresolved. This CDR3 spans 15 amino acids. V gave up 2 bases and J gave up 2 bases, with 12 bases separating them. The germline gives CDR1 MNHEY, CDR2 SVGAGI. The CDR3 DNA is TGTGCCAGCAGTTACGTGGCACGTGGAAACACTGAAGCTTTCTTT. Amino acid sequence: CASSYVARGNTEAFF.

This clone was picked up one time. The rearrangement links TRBV28 to TRBJ2-1; perhaps TRBD2 as D (6 bases). The length of the CDR3 is 22 residues. Germline assignment: CDR1 MDHEN and CDR2 SYDVKM. Trimming removed 3 bases at V and 2 bases at J, with 32 bases between. This CDR3 reads CASSLSAGNLQGPSLPYNEQFF. Written as DNA, the CDR3 is TGTGCCAGCAGTTTGAGTGCGGGGAACTTGCAAGGGCCTAGCCTACCCTACAATGAGCAGTTCTTC.

This clone was seen once. The chain couples TRBV6-6 to TRBJ2-5, with D perhaps matching TRBD2 (5 bases). V lost 4 bases and J 0 bases, leaving 9 bases between the germline ends. The CDR3 consists of 14 residues. The germline gives CDR1 MNHNY, CDR2 SVGAGI (reference sequence). The CDR3 region has the DNA TGTGCCAGCAGTTCCGGGAACTACCAAGAGACCCAGTACTTC. Its protein product is CASSSGNYQETQYF.

This chain uses TRBV12-5 with TRBJ2-5; no definite D call. The CDR3 extends over 12 amino acids. Germline CDR1 and CDR2: LGHNT and FRNRAP. Deletions cut 6 bases from V and 4 bases from J, with 9 bases between. The CDR3 nucleotides are TGTGCTAGTGGACAACATGGAGAGACCCAGTACTTC. This encodes CASGQHGETQYF.

The DNA of the CDR3 is TGTGCCAGCAGTTTGAGGGGGGCGTTCACCGGGGAGCTGTTTTTT. This encodes CASSLRGAFTGELFF. This chain joins TRBV28 and TRBJ2-2; D is perhaps TRBD1 or TRBD2 (6 bases each). Germline V gene data show CDR1 as MDHEN and CDR2 as SYDVKM. This CDR3 is 15 amino acids long. V dropped 3 bases and J dropped 4 bases, with 12 bases sitting between them.

The rearrangement links TRBV7-2 to TRBJ2-3; TRBD2 is a possible D gene (7 bases). With 5 bases removed from V and 1 base from J, the gap between germline ends came to 16 bases. In germline, CDR1 is SGHTA, CDR2 FQGNSA. CDR3 length: 16 residues. Written as DNA, the CDR3 is TGTGCCAGCAGCCCCCGGCCGGGGGGCGGCACAGATACGCAGTATTTT. This codes for CASSPRPGGGTDTQYF.

This rearrangement joins TRBV5-1 to TRBJ2-5; tentative D call: TRBD2 (6 bases). V lost 1 base and J 4 bases, leaving 8 bases between the germline ends. The CDR3 is 13 amino acids. CDR1 and CDR2 (germline): SGHRS, YFSETQ. For the CDR3, the DNA is TGCGCCAGCAGCTTGACCGGGAGAGAGACCCAGTACTTC. Protein product: CASSLTGRETQYF.

The chain joins TRBV2 to TRBJ2-1; TRBD2 matches 10 bases. CDR3 length: 17 amino acids. Germline trimming cut 0 bases from V and 8 bases from J; bases unmatched to any gene: 10. Germline CDR1 SNHLY, CDR2 FYNNEI. The CDR3 DNA reads as TGTGCCAGCAGTGAAGCCCCCAGCGGGGGGGCCTTGGATGAGCAGTTCTTC. Amino acid sequence: CASSEAPSGGALDEQFF.

Only one count was recorded for this clone. The rearrangement uses TRBV29-1 and TRBJ1-4, with 7 bases identical to TRBD1. After removal of 7 bases from V and 7 bases from J, the junction contained 9 bases not matched to a gene. The CDR3 runs 13 residues. Per the germline V gene, CDR1 is SQVTM and CDR2 is ANQGSEA. The CDR3: CSAGGGSSEKLFF. CDR3 in DNA: TGCAGCGCCGGAGGGGGCTCCTCTGAAAAACTGTTTTTT.

The CDR3 here is CASSVAQGLDITDTQYF. DNA of the CDR3: TGTGCCAGCAGCGTAGCTCAGGGACTAGATATAACAGATACGCAGTATTTT. The V gene is TRBV9, the J gene TRBJ2-3; 8 bases map to TRBD2. The ends lost 0 bases at V and 3 bases at J; junction bases unmatched: 9. Germline-derived CDR1 and CDR2 are SGDLS and YYNGEE. There are 17 residues in the CDR3.

This clone was picked up one time. This sequence joins TRBV6-6 and TRBJ1-5; D unclear. V was clipped by 2 bases and J by 11 bases, with 16 bases between them. Germline-derived CDR1 and CDR2 are MNHNY and SVGAGI (reference sequence). The CDR3 is 14 residues long. DNA for the CDR3: TGTGCCAGCAGTTACGCCAAAGGTTCTGATGCCCAGCATTTT. Encoded protein: CASSYAKGSDAQHF.

The chain recombines TRBV9 with TRBJ1-1; 9 positions match TRBD1. The CDR3 runs to 17 residues. J was trimmed by 5 bases and V by 4 bases; bases with no gene match: 15. Germline V lookup: CDR1 SGDLS, CDR2 YYNGEE. The CDR3, as DNA: TGTGCCAGCAGCCCCGGGACAGGGAGCTGGGGTGGTACTGAAGCTTTCTTT. It specifies CASSPGTGSWGGTEAFF.

This rearrangement joins TRBV7-2 to TRBJ2-7; TRBD2 aligns across 11 bases. This CDR3 has 15 amino acids. Looked up from germline, CDR1 is SGHTA and CDR2 is FQGNSA. The J segment lost 6 bases and the V segment lost 5 bases, leaving 9 bases of the junction unmatched. The chain's CDR3 is CASSPTSGSAREQYF. CDR3 DNA sequence: TGTGCCAGCAGCCCAACTAGCGGGAGTGCTCGCGAGCAGTACTTC.

This chain joins TRBV19 and TRBJ1-4; tentatively, D is TRBD1 (6 bases). V gave up 1 base and J gave up 6 bases, with 9 bases separating them. This CDR3 spans 14 amino acids. Germline lookup yields CDR1 LNHDA and CDR2 SQIVND (reference sequence). DNA of the CDR3: TGTGCCAGTAGTATAGGGGCAGGGGATGAAAAACTGTTTTTT. Amino acid sequence: CASSIGAGDEKLFF.

V and J are TRBV28 and TRBJ2-1; the D is unclear. V lost 1 base and J lost 7, with 2 bases in between. Germline V gene lookup returns CDR1 MDHEN and CDR2 SYDVKM. The CDR3 has 11 amino acids. The CDR3 region has the DNA TGTGCCAGCAGTTTATATAATGAGCAGTTCTTC. Translated, it gives CASSLYNEQFF.

The chain recombines TRBV7-9 with TRBJ2-2; unclear D gene. V lost 1 base, J lost 4 bases, and 4 bases lay in between. The CDR3 contains 13 residues. From germline, CDR1 is SEHNR and CDR2 FQNEAQ (reference sequence). The CDR3 DNA reads TGTGCCAGCAGCTTAGAATCCACCGGGGAGCTGTTTTTT. Protein: CASSLESTGELFF.

This chain connects TRBV18 to TRBJ1-1, with D hard to call. The CDR3 totals 16 residues. Germline CDR1 reads KGHSH; CDR2 reads LQKENI. Trimming shortened V by 0 bases and J by 6 bases, and 17 bases separated the two germline ends. Written as DNA, the CDR3 is TGTGCCAGCTCACCACCGGGAGGGCAAGGTCTCTCTGAAGCTTTCTTT. Amino acid sequence: CASSPPGGQGLSEAFF.

The chain uses TRBV6-1 and TRBJ1-5, with 9 bases lining up with TRBD1. J was trimmed by 4 bases and V by 7 bases; bases with no gene match: 8. From germline, CDR1 is MNHNS and CDR2 SASEGT. The CDR3 length is 15 residues. CDR3: CASTLPGTGNQPQHF. In DNA, the CDR3 is TGTGCCAGCACTCTCCCCGGGACAGGGAATCAGCCCCAGCATTTT.

The DNA for the CDR3 is TGTGCCAGCAGTGACAGGGGGTACTCCTACGAGCAGTACTTC. Translating gives CASSDRGYSYEQYF. This chain joins TRBV6-1 and TRBJ2-5; TRBD1 aligns across 7 bases. With the DNA end fitting TRBJ2-7 better, the J assignment may be wrong. Germline V gives CDR1 MNHNS, CDR2 SASEGT. The CDR3 has 14 amino acids.

The chain is built from TRBV28 and TRBJ1-2, with 10 bases identical to TRBD1. J was trimmed by 6 bases and V by 5 bases; bases with no gene match: 15. Per germline, CDR1 MDHEN and CDR2 SYDVKM. The CDR3 runs 17 residues. Here the CDR3 reads CASSPGTGVGGLNGYTF. The DNA of the CDR3 is TGTGCCAGCAGTCCAGGGACAGGGGTAGGGGGCTTGAATGGCTACACCTTC.

V usage is TRBV7-6 and J usage is TRBJ2-7; 11 bases fit TRBD2. The CDR3 consists of 15 residues. Per germline, CDR1 SGHVS and CDR2 FNYEAQ. Germline trimming cut 4 bases from V and 1 base from J; bases unmatched to any gene: 3. The DNA of the CDR3 is TGTGCCAGCAGCTCTGGGACTAGCGGTTCCTACGAGCAGTACTTC. This codes for CASSSGTSGSYEQYF.

J is TRBJ2-2 and V is TRBV5-1; TRBD2 matches 8 bases. CDR1 and CDR2 from the germline V gene are SGHRS and YFSETQ. J was trimmed by 4 bases and V by 0 bases; bases with no gene match: 5. This CDR3 has 16 residues. CDR3 DNA: TGCGCCAGCAGCTTGGCGGGAGGGCCTCCCACCGGGGAGCTGTTTTTT. Translation gives CASSLAGGPPTGELFF.

The chain couples TRBV6-5 to TRBJ1-5, with D hard to call. The CDR3 consists of 13 residues. CDR1 is MNHEY and CDR2 is SVGAGI in the germline V gene. The V gene lost 2 bases and the J gene lost 5 bases, with 7 bases spanning the gap. Here the CDR3 reads CASSYGLDQPQHF. Written as DNA, the CDR3 is TGTGCCAGCAGTTACGGTTTGGATCAGCCCCAGCATTTT.

CDR3: CASSRLQGTGELFF. The CDR3 DNA is TGTGCCAGCAGTCGACTACAGGGCACCGGGGAGCTGTTTTTT. The chain has TRBV6-5 and TRBJ2-2; tentative D call: TRBD1 (6 bases). Germline lookup yields CDR1 MNHEY and CDR2 SVGAGI. This CDR3 is built from 14 residues. The V end lost 5 bases, the J end lost 4 bases, and 11 bases lay between the germline ends.